This T cell receptor (beta chain) originates from a study of shared clonotypes between healthy human individuals. Everyone who donated was a Caucasian adult who lived in Nashville, Tennessee. This clone has only a few counts. At deep level, the assay was performed. Profiled with immunoSEQ multiplex PCR; TCRdb holds only in-frame clones, not every one. The table has approximately 97,000 clones, roughly 69% seen once; the top ten hold about 48%. The V and J ends lost 3 bases and 8 bases respectively, with 10 bases between them. The CDR3 covers 12 residues. CDR1 is SGHAT, CDR2 FQNNGV, per germline. This receptor was obtained from a man in his thirties or forties in good health. V usage is TRBV11-2 and J usage is TRBJ1-1; no clear D gene. The source material was memory CD8+ T cells sorted from blood. Subset here: CD45RO+ cells pooled with CCR7-negative TemRA cells. This chain's CDR3 is CASSFSGEEAFF. In DNA, the CDR3 is TGTGCCAGCAGCTTTAGTGGGGAGGAAGCTTTCTTT.